This T cell receptor beta chain came from a study of T-cell reconstitution after alpha-beta-depleted transplantation in children. The CDR3 length is 19 residues. V was shortened by 2 bases and J by 0 bases, with 17 bases between the two germline ends. Looked up from germline, CDR1 is ENHRY and CDR2 is SYGVKD. It was with unique molecular identifiers that the TCRbeta library was prepared. TCRdb re-derived calls from the PCR reads in MiXCR, one entry per CDR3 protein. The data hold about 230,000 distinct CDR3 sequences, with around 12% observed a single time. Sequences were derived from PBMCs from the stem cell graft donor, sampled from the stem cell graft. V and J are TRBV10-3 and TRBJ2-6; TRBD2 might be the D (6 bases). This TCR derives from a human donor who donated a stem cell graft to a child with acute lymphoblastic leukemia. The chain's CDR3 is CAISEGATAGSSGANVLTF. The CDR3 coding sequence is TGTGCCATCAGTGAGGGTGCCACCGCCGGGAGCTCTGGGGCCAACGTCCTGACTTTC.